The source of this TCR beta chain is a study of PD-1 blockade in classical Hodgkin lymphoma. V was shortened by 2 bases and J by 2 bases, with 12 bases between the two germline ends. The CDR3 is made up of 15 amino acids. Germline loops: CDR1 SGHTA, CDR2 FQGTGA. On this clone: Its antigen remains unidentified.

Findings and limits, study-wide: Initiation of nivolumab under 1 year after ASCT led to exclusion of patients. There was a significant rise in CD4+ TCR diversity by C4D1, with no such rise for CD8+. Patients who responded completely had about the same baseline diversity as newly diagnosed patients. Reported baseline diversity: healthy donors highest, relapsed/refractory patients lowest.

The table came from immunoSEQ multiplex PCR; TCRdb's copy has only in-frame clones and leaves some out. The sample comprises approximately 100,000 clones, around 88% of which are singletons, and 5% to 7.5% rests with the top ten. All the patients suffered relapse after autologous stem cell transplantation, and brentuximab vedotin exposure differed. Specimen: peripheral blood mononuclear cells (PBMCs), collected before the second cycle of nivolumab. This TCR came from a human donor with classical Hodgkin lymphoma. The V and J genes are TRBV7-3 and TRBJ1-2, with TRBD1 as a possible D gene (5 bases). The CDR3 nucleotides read TGTGCCAGCAGCTTAGTGGGAGGGGCAAACTATGGCTACACCTTC. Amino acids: CASSLVGGANYGYTF. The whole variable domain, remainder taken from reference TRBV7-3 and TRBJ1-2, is GAGVSQTPSNKVTEKGKYVELRCDPISGHTALYWYRQSLGQGPEFLIYFQGTGAADDSGLPNDRFFAVRPEGSVSTLKIQRTERGDSAVYLCASSLVGGANYGYTFGSGTRLTVV.